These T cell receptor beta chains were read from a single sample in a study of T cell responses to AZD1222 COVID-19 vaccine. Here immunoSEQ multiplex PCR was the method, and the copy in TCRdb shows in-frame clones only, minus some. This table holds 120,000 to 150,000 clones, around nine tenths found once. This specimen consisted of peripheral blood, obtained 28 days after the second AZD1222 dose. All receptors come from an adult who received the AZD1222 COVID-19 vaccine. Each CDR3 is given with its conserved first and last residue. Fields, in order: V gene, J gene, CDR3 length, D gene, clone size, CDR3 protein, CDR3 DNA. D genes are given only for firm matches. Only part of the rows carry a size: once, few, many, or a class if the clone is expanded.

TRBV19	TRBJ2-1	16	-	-	CASSPTSPSSYNEQFF	TGTGCCAGTAGTCCTACTAGCCCGAGCTCCTACAATGAGCAGTTCTTC
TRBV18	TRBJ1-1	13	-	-	CASSEALNTEAFF	TGTGCCAGCTCCGAGGCCCTGAACACTGAAGCTTTCTTT
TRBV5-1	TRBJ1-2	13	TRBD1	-	CASNKGARDGYTF	TGCGCCAGCAACAAGGGGGCGCGGGATGGCTACACCTTC
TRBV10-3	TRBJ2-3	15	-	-	CAISGVAANTDTQYF	TGTGCCATCAGTGGAGTAGCGGCTAACACAGATACGCAGTATTTT
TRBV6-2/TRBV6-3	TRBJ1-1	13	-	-	CASTPHTGTEAFF	TGTGCCAGCACCCCGCACACCGGGACTGAAGCTTTCTTT
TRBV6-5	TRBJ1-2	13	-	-	CASSTTPLGGYTF	TGTGCCAGTTCAACCACGCCCCTCGGTGGCTACACCTTC
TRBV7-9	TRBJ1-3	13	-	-	CTSETRSGNTIYF	TGTACTTCAGAGACCCGCTCTGGAAACACCATATATTTT
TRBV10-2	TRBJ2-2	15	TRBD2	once	CASRKGTSPTGELFF	TGCGCCAGCCGAAAGGGGACTAGCCCCACCGGGGAGCTGTTTTTT
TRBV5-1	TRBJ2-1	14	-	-	CASSSGLSGNEQFF	TGCGCCAGCAGCTCCGGACTTAGTGGCAATGAGCAGTTCTTC
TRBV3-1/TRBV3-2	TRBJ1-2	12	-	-	CASFKGEAGYTF	TGTGCCAGCTTTAAAGGGGAGGCTGGCTACACCTTC
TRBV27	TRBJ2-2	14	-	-	CASSLGTFFGELFF	TGTGCCAGCAGCCTCGGGACTTTTTTCGGGGAGCTGTTTTTT
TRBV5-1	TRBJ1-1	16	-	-	CASSFAIRGTNTEAFF	TGCGCCAGCAGCTTCGCGATCCGGGGTACTAACACTGAAGCTTTCTTT
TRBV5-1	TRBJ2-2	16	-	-	CASSLNSGIGTGELFF	TGCGCCAGCAGCTTGAATTCAGGGATTGGCACCGGGGAGCTGTTTTTT
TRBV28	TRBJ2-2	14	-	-	CASMVGGNTGELFF	TGTGCCAGCATGGTAGGGGGGAACACCGGGGAGCTGTTTTTT
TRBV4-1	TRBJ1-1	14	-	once	CASSQPRKNTEAFF	TGCGCCAGCAGCCAACCCCGGAAGAACACTGAAGCTTTCTTT
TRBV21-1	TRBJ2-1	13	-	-	CASSKSGYNEQFF	TGTGCCAGCAGCAAATCAGGGTACAATGAGCAGTTCTTC